The sequence of this TCR beta chain was determined in a study of blood T cell repertoires in COVID-19. About the study: Acute and convalescent COVID-19 specimens originated in the United States, Italy and Spain.

Per the study methods: Cell counts per sample came from amplifying reference gene primers. Data came from immunoSEQ multiplex PCR; TCRdb stores just in-frame clones and leaves some out. For V, J and clone size, that table is used; D and trimming come from the DNA. Of some 200,000 clones in the sample, approximately 82% are singletons; the top ten hold around 6.9%. CDR1 is LNHDA, CDR2 SQIVND, per germline (reference sequence). V trimming: 6 bases; J trimming: 5 bases; junction bases outside the gene matches: 7. This CDR3 has 14 residues. The V and J genes are TRBV19 and TRBJ2-7, with TRBD1 matching over 10 bases. The TCR comes from a human donor with acute or convalescent COVID-19. The donor label of this sample is uncertain. Sequencing was performed on peripheral blood. CDR3: CASRRRDRGNEQYF. CDR3 sequence (DNA): TGTGCCAGTAGGCGACGGGACAGGGGCAACGAGCAGTACTTC.